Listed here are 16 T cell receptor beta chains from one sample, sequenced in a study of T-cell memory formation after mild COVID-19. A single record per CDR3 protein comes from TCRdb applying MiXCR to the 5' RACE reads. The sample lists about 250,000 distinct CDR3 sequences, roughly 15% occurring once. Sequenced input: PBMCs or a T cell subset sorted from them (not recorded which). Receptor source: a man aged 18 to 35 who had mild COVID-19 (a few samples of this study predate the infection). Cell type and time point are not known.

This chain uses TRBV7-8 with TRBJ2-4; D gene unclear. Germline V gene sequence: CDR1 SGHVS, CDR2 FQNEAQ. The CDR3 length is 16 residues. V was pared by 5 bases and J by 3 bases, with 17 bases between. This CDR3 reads CASSHSPDSGKNIQYF. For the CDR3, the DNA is TGTGCCAGCAGCCACTCACCGGATTCGGGCAAAAACATTCAGTACTTC.

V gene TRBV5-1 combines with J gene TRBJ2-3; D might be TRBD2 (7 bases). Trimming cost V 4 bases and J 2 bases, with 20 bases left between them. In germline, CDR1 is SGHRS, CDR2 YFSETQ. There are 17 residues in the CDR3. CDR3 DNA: TGCGCCAGCAGCAAACGCCCCGGAGGGGGGGCCACAGATACGCAGTATTTT. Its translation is CASSKRPGGGATDTQYF.

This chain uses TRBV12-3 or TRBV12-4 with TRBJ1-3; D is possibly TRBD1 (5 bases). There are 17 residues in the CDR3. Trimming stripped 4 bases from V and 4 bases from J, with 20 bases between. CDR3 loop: CASSSTDSMGIGNTIYF. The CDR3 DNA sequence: TGTGCCAGCAGTTCAACCGACAGTATGGGGATCGGAAACACCATATATTTT.

In DNA, the CDR3 is TGCAGCGTTGTCTCAGGGACGTGGAGCACAGATACGCAGTATTTT. Protein product: CSVVSGTWSTDTQYF. V gene TRBV29-1 combines with J gene TRBJ2-3; D is possibly TRBD1 or TRBD2 (5 bases each). The germline gives CDR1 SQVTM, CDR2 ANQGSEA. V lost 4 bases and J 0 bases, leaving 14 bases between the germline ends. The CDR3 totals 15 residues.

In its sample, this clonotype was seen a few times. CDR3 loop: CASSQSAMAQYF. CDR3 DNA: TGTGCCAGCAGCCAGTCGGCCATGGCCCAGTACTTC. The chain links TRBV7-2 to TRBJ2-5; D not certain. This CDR3 is built from 12 residues. Germline V lookup: CDR1 SGHTA, CDR2 FQGNSA. The V gene lost 5 bases and the J gene lost 9 bases, with 13 bases spanning the gap.

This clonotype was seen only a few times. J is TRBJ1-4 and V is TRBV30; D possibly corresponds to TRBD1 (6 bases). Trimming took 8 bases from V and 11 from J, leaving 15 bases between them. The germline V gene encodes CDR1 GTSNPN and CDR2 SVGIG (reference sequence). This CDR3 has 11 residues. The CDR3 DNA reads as TGTGCCGCAGGGCGGACAGTTAAACTGTTTTTT. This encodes CAAGRTVKLFF.

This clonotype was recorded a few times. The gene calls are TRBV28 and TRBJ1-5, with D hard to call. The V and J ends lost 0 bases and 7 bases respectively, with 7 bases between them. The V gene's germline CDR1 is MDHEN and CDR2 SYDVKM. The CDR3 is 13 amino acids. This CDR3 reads CASSLWEDQPQHF. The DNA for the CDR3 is TGTGCCAGCAGTTTATGGGAGGACCAGCCCCAGCATTTT. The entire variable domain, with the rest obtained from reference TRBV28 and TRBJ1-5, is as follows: DVKVTQSSRYLVKRTGEKVFLECVQDMDHENMFWYRQDPGLGLRLIYFSYDVKMKEKGDIPEGYSVSREKKERFSLILESASTNQTSMYLCASSLWEDQPQHFGDGTRLSIL.

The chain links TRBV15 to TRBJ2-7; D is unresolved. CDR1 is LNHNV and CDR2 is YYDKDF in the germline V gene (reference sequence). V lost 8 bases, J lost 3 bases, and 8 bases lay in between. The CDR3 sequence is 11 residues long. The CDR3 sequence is CATRWIYEQYF. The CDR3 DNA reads TGTGCCACCCGCTGGATCTACGAGCAGTACTTC. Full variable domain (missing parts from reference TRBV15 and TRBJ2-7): DAMVIQNPRYQVTQFGKPVTLSCSQTLNHNVMYWYQQKSSQAPKLLFHYYDKDFNNEADTPDNFQSRRPNTSFCFLDIRSPGLGDTAMYLCATRWIYEQYFGPGTRLTVT.

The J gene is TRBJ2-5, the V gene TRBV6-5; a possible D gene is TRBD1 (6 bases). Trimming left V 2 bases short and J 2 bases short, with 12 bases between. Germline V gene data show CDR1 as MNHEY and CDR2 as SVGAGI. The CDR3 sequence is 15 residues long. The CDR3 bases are TGTGCCAGCAGTTACGGCCAGGGGCGGCAAGAGACCCAGTACTTC. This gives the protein CASSYGQGRQETQYF.

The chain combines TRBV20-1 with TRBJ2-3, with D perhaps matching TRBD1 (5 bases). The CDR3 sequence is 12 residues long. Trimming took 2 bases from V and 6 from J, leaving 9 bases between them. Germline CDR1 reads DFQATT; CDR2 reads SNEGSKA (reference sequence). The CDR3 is CSARYDSDTQYF. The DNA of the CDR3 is TGCAGTGCTAGATACGACAGCGATACGCAGTATTTT.

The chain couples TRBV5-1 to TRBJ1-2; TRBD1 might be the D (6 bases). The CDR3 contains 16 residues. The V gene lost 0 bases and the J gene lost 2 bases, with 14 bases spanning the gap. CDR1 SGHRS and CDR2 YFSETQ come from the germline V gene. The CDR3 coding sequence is TGCGCCAGCAGCTTGGGTCAACTAACAGGGAACTATGGCTACACCTTC. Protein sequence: CASSLGQLTGNYGYTF.

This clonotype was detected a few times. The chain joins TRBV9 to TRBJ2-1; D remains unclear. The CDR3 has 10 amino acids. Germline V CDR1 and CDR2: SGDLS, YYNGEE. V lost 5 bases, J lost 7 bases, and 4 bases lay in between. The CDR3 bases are TGTGCCAGCAGGTTTAATGAGCAGTTCTTC. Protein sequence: CASRFNEQFF.

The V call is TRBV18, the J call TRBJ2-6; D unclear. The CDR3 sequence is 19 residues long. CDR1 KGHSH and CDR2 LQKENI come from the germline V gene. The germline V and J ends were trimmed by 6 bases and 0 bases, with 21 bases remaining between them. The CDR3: CASSPTMVSQSSGANVLTF. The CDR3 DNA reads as TGTGCCAGCTCCCCAACTATGGTCTCCCAGAGCTCTGGGGCCAACGTCCTGACTTTC.

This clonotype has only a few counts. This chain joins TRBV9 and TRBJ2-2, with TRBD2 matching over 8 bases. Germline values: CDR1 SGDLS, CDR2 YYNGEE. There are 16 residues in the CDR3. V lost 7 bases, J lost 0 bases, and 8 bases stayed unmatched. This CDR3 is CASGRGAGPNTGELFF. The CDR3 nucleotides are TGTGCCAGCGGGCGGGGGGCCGGACCGAACACCGGGGAGCTGTTTTTT.

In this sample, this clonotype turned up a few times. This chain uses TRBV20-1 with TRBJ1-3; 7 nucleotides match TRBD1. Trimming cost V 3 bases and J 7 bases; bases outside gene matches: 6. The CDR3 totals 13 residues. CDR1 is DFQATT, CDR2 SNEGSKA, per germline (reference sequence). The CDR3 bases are TGCAGTGCTAGCCAGGGGGATTCGAACACCATATATTTT. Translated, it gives CSASQGDSNTIYF.

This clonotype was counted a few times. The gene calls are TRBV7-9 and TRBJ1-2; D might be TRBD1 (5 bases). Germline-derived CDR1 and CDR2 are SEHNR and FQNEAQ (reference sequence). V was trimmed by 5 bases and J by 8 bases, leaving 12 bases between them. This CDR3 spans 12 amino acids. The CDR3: CASSTWTQGYTF. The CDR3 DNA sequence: TGTGCCAGCAGCACCTGGACACAAGGCTACACCTTC. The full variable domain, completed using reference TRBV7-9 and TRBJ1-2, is DTGVSQNPRHKITKRGQNVTFRCDPISEHNRLYWYRQTLGQGPEFLTYFQNEAQLEKSRLLSDRFSAERPKGSFSTLEIQRTEQGDSAMYLCASSTWTQGYTFGSGTRLTVV.